Listed below are T cell receptor beta chains from one sample, sequenced in a study of shared clonotypes between healthy human individuals. TCRdb keeps only in-frame clones here, not all; method: immunoSEQ multiplex PCR. Seen here are about 1,900,000 clones, over 85% observed once, and the top ten hold around 1%. The sample was naive CD8+ T cells sorted from blood. The origin of the receptors is a man aged 18 to 30 in good health. Each CDR3 is given with its conserved first and last residue. Fields, in order: J gene, D gene, V gene, clone size, CDR3 protein, CDR3 DNA. A D gene is named only where the DNA matches it firmly. Size values are once, few and many counts, or a class for expanded clones, and some rows have none.

J gene: TRBJ2-2; D gene: TRBD1; V gene: TRBV10-3; clone size: .; CDR3 protein: CAIGTDTGELFF; CDR3 DNA: TGTGCCATCGGGACAGACACCGGGGAGCTGTTTTTT
J gene: TRBJ2-7; D gene: TRBD1; V gene: TRBV28; clone size: once; CDR3 protein: CASSLLGTGLGEQYF; CDR3 DNA: TGTGCCAGCAGTTTATTGGGGACAGGGTTAGGCGAGCAGTACTTC
J gene: TRBJ2-2; D gene: TRBD1; V gene: TRBV27; clone size: .; CDR3 protein: CASTPSTGEATGELFF; CDR3 DNA: TGTGCCAGCACCCCCTCGACAGGGGAGGCCACCGGGGAGCTGTTTTTT
J gene: TRBJ2-7; D gene: TRBD2; V gene: TRBV2; clone size: .; CDR3 protein: CASRSSGYYEQYF; CDR3 DNA: TGTGCCAGCCGTTCTAGCGGATACTACGAGCAGTACTTC
J gene: TRBJ2-5; D gene: .; V gene: TRBV28; clone size: .; CDR3 protein: CASSRFWGETQYF; CDR3 DNA: TGTGCCAGCAGTCGATTTTGGGGCGAGACCCAGTACTTC
J gene: TRBJ1-6; D gene: .; V gene: TRBV10-3; clone size: once; CDR3 protein: CAISAGDLSVPLHF; CDR3 DNA: TGTGCCATCAGTGCAGGGGACCTCTCGGTACCCCTCCACTTT
J gene: TRBJ1-2; D gene: .; V gene: TRBV29-1; clone size: .; CDR3 protein: CSVEGGAYGYTF; CDR3 DNA: TGCAGCGTTGAGGGGGGAGCATATGGCTACACCTTC
J gene: TRBJ2-2; D gene: .; V gene: TRBV27; clone size: .; CDR3 protein: CASSFRGQNTGELFF; CDR3 DNA: TGTGCCAGCAGTTTCAGGGGACAGAACACCGGGGAGCTGTTTTTT
J gene: TRBJ1-5; D gene: .; V gene: TRBV2; clone size: .; CDR3 protein: CASSEPTGTLSNQPQHF; CDR3 DNA: TGTGCCAGCAGTGAACCAACCGGGACCTTAAGCAATCAGCCCCAGCATTTT
J gene: TRBJ1-1; D gene: .; V gene: TRBV5-1; clone size: once; CDR3 protein: CASSPAPNTEAFF; CDR3 DNA: TGCGCCAGCAGCCCAGCCCCGAACACTGAAGCTTTCTTT
J gene: TRBJ1-1; D gene: .; V gene: TRBV9; clone size: .; CDR3 protein: CASSVIDNEAFF; CDR3 DNA: TGTGCCAGCAGCGTAATTGACAATGAAGCTTTCTTT
J gene: TRBJ1-1; D gene: .; V gene: TRBV5-4; clone size: once; CDR3 protein: CASSGGLGRNTEAFF; CDR3 DNA: TGTGCCAGCAGCGGGGGGTTGGGGAGGAACACTGAAGCTTTCTTT
J gene: TRBJ2-7; D gene: .; V gene: TRBV6-1; clone size: .; CDR3 protein: CASSAKHLAYEQYF; CDR3 DNA: TGTGCCAGCAGTGCGAAGCATTTGGCCTACGAGCAGTACTTC
J gene: TRBJ2-7; D gene: .; V gene: TRBV20-1; clone size: .; CDR3 protein: CSARDDEQYF; CDR3 DNA: TGCAGTGCTAGAGATGACGAGCAGTACTTC
J gene: TRBJ2-3; D gene: .; V gene: TRBV11-2; clone size: .; CDR3 protein: CASSPPAGRLRTQYF; CDR3 DNA: TGTGCCAGCAGCCCGCCCGCGGGGCGGTTGAGGACGCAGTATTTT
J gene: TRBJ2-7; D gene: .; V gene: TRBV30; clone size: .; CDR3 protein: CAYSGGQRPLEQYF; CDR3 DNA: TGTGCCTACTCGGGGGGCCAAAGACCTCTCGAGCAGTACTTC
J gene: TRBJ1-5; D gene: .; V gene: TRBV5-1; clone size: few; CDR3 protein: CASSLLGSSDQPQHF; CDR3 DNA: TGCGCCAGCAGCTTGCTAGGCAGCTCGGATCAGCCCCAGCATTTT
J gene: TRBJ1-1; D gene: .; V gene: TRBV7-9; clone size: .; CDR3 protein: CASSPRVGNTEAFF; CDR3 DNA: TGTGCCAGCAGCCCCCGGGTCGGGAACACTGAAGCTTTCTTT
J gene: TRBJ2-1; D gene: TRBD1; V gene: TRBV11-2; clone size: .; CDR3 protein: CASSFGTGLEQFF; CDR3 DNA: TGTGCCAGCAGCTTTGGGACAGGTCTCGAGCAGTTCTTC
J gene: TRBJ1-4; D gene: TRBD1; V gene: TRBV4-1; clone size: .; CDR3 protein: CASSQDGPPQGVTVKLFF; CDR3 DNA: TGCGCCAGCAGCCAAGATGGTCCCCCCCAGGGGGTCACAGTAAAACTGTTTTTT
J gene: TRBJ2-3; D gene: .; V gene: TRBV7-9; clone size: once; CDR3 protein: CASRRDSTDTQYF; CDR3 DNA: TGTGCCAGCAGACGGGACAGCACAGATACGCAGTATTTT
J gene: TRBJ2-5; D gene: .; V gene: TRBV29-1; clone size: once; CDR3 protein: CSAQTGLRETQYF; CDR3 DNA: TGCAGCGCACAAACAGGCCTCAGGGAGACCCAGTACTTC
J gene: TRBJ2-2; D gene: .; V gene: TRBV13; clone size: .; CDR3 protein: CASSQGTGELFF; CDR3 DNA: TGTGCCAGCAGCCAGGGAACCGGGGAGCTGTTTTTT
J gene: TRBJ2-7; D gene: TRBD1; V gene: TRBV6-5; clone size: .; CDR3 protein: CASSTGDLIDEQYF; CDR3 DNA: TGTGCCAGCAGTACAGGGGACCTGATCGACGAGCAGTACTTC
J gene: TRBJ2-3; D gene: TRBD2; V gene: TRBV19; clone size: .; CDR3 protein: CASSMVIAGPGDTQYF; CDR3 DNA: TGTGCCAGTAGTATGGTCATAGCGGGGCCCGGGGATACGCAGTATTTT
J gene: TRBJ2-5; D gene: TRBD2; V gene: TRBV9; clone size: .; CDR3 protein: CASSVGLAGGGETQYF; CDR3 DNA: TGTGCCAGCAGCGTAGGCCTAGCGGGAGGAGGAGAGACCCAGTACTTC
J gene: TRBJ2-7; D gene: .; V gene: TRBV27; clone size: .; CDR3 protein: CASSSRGVAYEQYF; CDR3 DNA: TGTGCCAGCAGTTCCCGAGGGGTAGCCTACGAGCAGTACTTC
J gene: TRBJ1-1; D gene: .; V gene: TRBV5-5; clone size: .; CDR3 protein: CASSLYPQGGEQDEAFF; CDR3 DNA: TGTGCCAGCAGCTTGTACCCGCAGGGAGGGGAACAAGATGAAGCTTTCTTT
J gene: TRBJ2-7; D gene: .; V gene: TRBV5-4; clone size: .; CDR3 protein: CASTGGGDEQYF; CDR3 DNA: TGTGCCAGTACGGGAGGGGGCGACGAGCAGTACTTC
J gene: TRBJ2-2; D gene: .; V gene: TRBV6-5; clone size: once; CDR3 protein: CASSYRWTENTGELFF; CDR3 DNA: TGTGCCAGCAGTTACCGATGGACAGAGAACACCGGGGAGCTGTTTTTT
J gene: TRBJ1-2; D gene: TRBD1; V gene: TRBV7-9; clone size: once; CDR3 protein: CASSTTGAYGYTF; CDR3 DNA: TGTGCCAGCAGCACGACAGGGGCCTATGGCTACACCTTC
J gene: TRBJ1-6; D gene: .; V gene: TRBV7-3; clone size: .; CDR3 protein: CASSLTGISYNSPLHF; CDR3 DNA: TGTGCCAGCAGCTTAACAGGGATCTCCTATAATTCACCCCTCCACTTT
J gene: TRBJ2-2; D gene: .; V gene: TRBV21-1; clone size: once; CDR3 protein: CASSKERGLIGELFF; CDR3 DNA: TGTGCCAGCAGCAAAGAGAGGGGGCTAATCGGGGAGCTGTTTTTT
J gene: TRBJ2-1; D gene: TRBD2; V gene: TRBV27; clone size: .; CDR3 protein: CASRVSGEGYNEQFF; CDR3 DNA: TGTGCCAGTAGGGTAAGCGGGGAAGGCTACAATGAGCAGTTCTTC
J gene: TRBJ2-3; D gene: TRBD2; V gene: TRBV28; clone size: .; CDR3 protein: CASSSLWGGMTDTQYF; CDR3 DNA: TGTGCCAGCAGTTCCCTTTGGGGGGGGATGACAGATACGCAGTATTTT
J gene: TRBJ2-1; D gene: .; V gene: TRBV5-8; clone size: .; CDR3 protein: CASSSQGGIYNEQFF; CDR3 DNA: TGTGCCAGCAGTTCCCAGGGCGGGATCTACAATGAGCAGTTCTTC
J gene: TRBJ2-7; D gene: TRBD1; V gene: TRBV5-6; clone size: .; CDR3 protein: CASSLLWPGTELFEQYF; CDR3 DNA: TGTGCCAGCAGCTTGTTGTGGCCCGGGACAGAGCTATTCGAGCAGTACTTC
J gene: TRBJ2-3; D gene: TRBD2; V gene: TRBV9; clone size: .; CDR3 protein: CASSVDGTSGTDTQYF; CDR3 DNA: TGTGCCAGCAGCGTAGACGGGACTAGCGGGACAGATACGCAGTATTTT
J gene: TRBJ2-7; D gene: TRBD2; V gene: TRBV6-1; clone size: .; CDR3 protein: CASSEWSSGGSYEQYF; CDR3 DNA: TGTGCCAGCAGTGAATGGTCTAGCGGGGGCTCCTACGAGCAGTACTTC
J gene: TRBJ2-7; D gene: .; V gene: TRBV27; clone size: .; CDR3 protein: CASSSLGAEQYF; CDR3 DNA: TGTGCCAGCAGTTCCCTAGGAGCCGAGCAGTACTTC
J gene: TRBJ1-2; D gene: .; V gene: TRBV7-9; clone size: .; CDR3 protein: CASSSLRDAGNYGYTF; CDR3 DNA: TGTGCCAGCAGCTCGCTCCGGGACGCGGGGAACTATGGCTACACCTTC
J gene: TRBJ1-1; D gene: .; V gene: TRBV4-1; clone size: .; CDR3 protein: CASSQFLEAPNTEAFF; CDR3 DNA: TGCGCCAGCAGCCAATTTTTAGAGGCGCCTAACACTGAAGCTTTCTTT
J gene: TRBJ1-2; D gene: .; V gene: TRBV30; clone size: .; CDR3 protein: CAWCPPGTPYGYTF; CDR3 DNA: TGTGCCTGGTGCCCCCCTGGGACACCCTATGGCTACACCTTC
J gene: TRBJ1-2; D gene: .; V gene: TRBV19; clone size: .; CDR3 protein: CASNPPGRDPHYGYTF; CDR3 DNA: TGTGCCAGTAACCCTCCAGGGAGGGACCCCCACTATGGCTACACCTTC
J gene: TRBJ2-7; D gene: .; V gene: TRBV25-1; clone size: .; CDR3 protein: CASSEGEEIYEQYF; CDR3 DNA: TGTGCCAGCAGTGAAGGAGAAGAGATCTACGAGCAGTACTTC
J gene: TRBJ2-1; D gene: .; V gene: TRBV15; clone size: .; CDR3 protein: CATSGSLDSNEQFF; CDR3 DNA: TGTGCCACCAGCGGGTCCTTAGACTCCAATGAGCAGTTCTTC
J gene: TRBJ2-1; D gene: .; V gene: TRBV29-1; clone size: .; CDR3 protein: CSVYSGNEQFF; CDR3 DNA: TGCAGCGTTTATAGCGGAAATGAGCAGTTCTTC
J gene: TRBJ2-7; D gene: TRBD1; V gene: TRBV2; clone size: .; CDR3 protein: CASIEGQGYEQYF; CDR3 DNA: TGTGCCAGCATTGAGGGACAGGGCTACGAGCAGTACTTC
J gene: TRBJ2-7; D gene: .; V gene: TRBV2; clone size: .; CDR3 protein: CASSTPPEGVPYEQYF; CDR3 DNA: TGTGCCAGCAGTACCCCTCCTGAAGGAGTGCCCTACGAGCAGTACTTC
J gene: TRBJ2-5; D gene: .; V gene: TRBV15; clone size: .; CDR3 protein: CATSRDVSETQYF; CDR3 DNA: TGTGCCACCAGCAGAGATGTTTCAGAGACCCAGTACTTC
J gene: TRBJ2-2; D gene: .; V gene: TRBV10-1; clone size: .; CDR3 protein: CASSEEDPYTGELFF; CDR3 DNA: TGCGCCAGCAGTGAGGAGGATCCCTACACCGGGGAGCTGTTTTTT
J gene: TRBJ2-2; D gene: TRBD2; V gene: TRBV6-5; clone size: .; CDR3 protein: CASSYSGDTGELFF; CDR3 DNA: TGTGCCAGCAGTTATAGCGGGGACACCGGGGAGCTGTTTTTT
J gene: TRBJ1-2; D gene: .; V gene: TRBV19; clone size: once; CDR3 protein: CASSIVGNYGYTF; CDR3 DNA: TGTGCCAGTAGTATAGTAGGGAACTATGGCTACACCTTC